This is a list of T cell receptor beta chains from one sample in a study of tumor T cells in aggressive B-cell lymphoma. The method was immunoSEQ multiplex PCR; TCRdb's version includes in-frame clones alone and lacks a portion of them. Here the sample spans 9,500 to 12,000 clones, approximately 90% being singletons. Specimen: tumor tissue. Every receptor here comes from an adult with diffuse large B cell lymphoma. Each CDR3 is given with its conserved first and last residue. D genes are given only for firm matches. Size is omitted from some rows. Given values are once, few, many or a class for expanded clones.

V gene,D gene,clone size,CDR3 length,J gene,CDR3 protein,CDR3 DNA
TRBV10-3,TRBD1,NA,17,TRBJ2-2,CAIGDRDRGMNTGELFF,TGTGCCATCGGGGATCGGGACAGGGGGATGAACACCGGGGAGCTGTTTTTT
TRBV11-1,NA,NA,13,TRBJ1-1,CASSLGQNTEAFF,TGTGCCAGCAGCTTGGGCCAGAACACTGAAGCTTTCTTT
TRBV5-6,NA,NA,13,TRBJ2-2,CASSLQISGELFF,TGTGCCAGCAGCTTGCAGATTTCCGGGGAGCTGTTTTTT
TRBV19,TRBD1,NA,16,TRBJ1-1,CASSDRRRWGNTEAFF,TGTGCCAGTTCGGACAGGCGTCGATGGGGGAACACTGAAGCTTTCTTT
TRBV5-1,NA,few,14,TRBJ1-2,CASSLGTVNYGYTF,TGCGCCAGCAGCTTGGGGACAGTGAACTATGGCTACACCTTC
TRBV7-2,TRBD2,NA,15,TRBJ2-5,CASSPRTSGTETQYF,TGTGCCAGCAGCCCCCGGACTAGCGGGACTGAGACCCAGTACTTC
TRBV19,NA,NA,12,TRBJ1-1,CASSIVNREAFF,TGTGCCAGTAGTATTGTAAACAGGGAAGCTTTCTTT
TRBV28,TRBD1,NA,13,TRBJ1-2,CASSSDRDDGYTF,TGTGCCAGCAGTTCGGACAGGGACGATGGCTACACCTTC
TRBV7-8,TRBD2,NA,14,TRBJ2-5,CASRPSSGSGTQYF,TGTGCCAGCAGGCCATCTAGCGGGAGCGGAACCCAGTACTTC
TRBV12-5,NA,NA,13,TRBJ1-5,CASAPQGNQPQHF,TGTGCTAGTGCCCCACAGGGAAATCAGCCCCAGCATTTT
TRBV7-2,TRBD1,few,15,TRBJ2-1,CASSGGQGVGNEQFF,TGTGCCAGCAGCGGCGGACAGGGGGTGGGCAATGAGCAGTTCTTC
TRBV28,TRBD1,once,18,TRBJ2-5,CASSLPSEFAGTEETQYF,TGTGCCAGCAGTTTACCGAGTGAGTTTGCCGGGACAGAAGAGACCCAGTACTTC
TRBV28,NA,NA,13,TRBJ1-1,CASSPVRTVEAFF,TGTGCCAGCAGTCCCGTACGGACAGTTGAAGCTTTCTTT
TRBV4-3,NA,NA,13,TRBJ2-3,CASKATSTDTQYF,TGCGCCAGCAAAGCCACGAGCACAGATACGCAGTATTTT
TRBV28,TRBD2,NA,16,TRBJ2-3,CASSERLAGVSDTQYF,TGTGCCAGCAGTGAAAGACTAGCGGGAGTCTCAGATACGCAGTATTTT
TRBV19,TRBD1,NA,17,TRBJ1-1,CASSFARDRDYKTEAFF,TGTGCCAGTAGTTTCGCCAGGGACAGGGACTACAAAACTGAAGCTTTCTTT
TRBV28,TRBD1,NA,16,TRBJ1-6,CASSPDRGSYNSPLHF,TGTGCCAGCAGCCCGGACAGGGGATCCTATAATTCACCCCTCCACTTT
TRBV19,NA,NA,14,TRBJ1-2,CASSLGDGPYGYTF,TGTGCCAGTAGTTTGGGAGACGGTCCCTATGGCTACACCTTC
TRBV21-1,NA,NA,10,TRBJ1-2,CASRGYGYTF,TGTGCCTCTAGGGGCTATGGCTACACCTTC
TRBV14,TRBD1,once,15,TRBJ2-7,CASSHWDSASYEQYF,TGTGCCAGCAGCCATTGGGACAGTGCCTCCTACGAGCAGTACTTC
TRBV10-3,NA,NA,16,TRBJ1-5,CAISEEGLRNNQPQHF,TGTGCCATCAGTGAGGAGGGTCTCCGAAACAATCAGCCCCAGCATTTT
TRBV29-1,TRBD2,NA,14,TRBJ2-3,CSVLLAGDTDTQYF,TGCAGCGTCCTCCTAGCGGGAGACACAGATACGCAGTATTTT
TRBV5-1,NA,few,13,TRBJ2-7,CASHVATNYEQYF,TGCGCCAGCCACGTAGCTACAAACTACGAGCAGTACTTC
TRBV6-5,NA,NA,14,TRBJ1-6,CASSSYQGHTPLHF,TGTGCCAGCAGTTCATATCAGGGTCATACACCCCTCCACTTT
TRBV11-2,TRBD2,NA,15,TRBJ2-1,CASSSLLAGGPEQFF,TGTGCCAGCAGCTCACTACTAGCGGGAGGCCCTGAGCAGTTCTTC
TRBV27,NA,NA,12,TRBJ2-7,CASSHREHEQYF,TGTGCCAGCAGCCACCGGGAGCACGAGCAGTACTTC
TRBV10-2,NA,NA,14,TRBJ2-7,CASRDSGKSYEQYF,TGCGCCAGCAGGGATTCCGGGAAGTCCTACGAGCAGTACTTC
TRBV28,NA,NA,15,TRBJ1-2,CASREVHLNNYGYTF,TGTGCCAGCAGGGAGGTACACCTTAACAACTATGGCTACACCTTC
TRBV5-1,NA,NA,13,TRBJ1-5,CASSLGGGQPQHF,TGCGCCAGCAGCTTAGGGGGTGGTCAGCCCCAGCATTTT
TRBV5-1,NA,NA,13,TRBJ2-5,CASSLGAQETQYF,TGCGCCAGCAGCTTGGGAGCTCAAGAGACCCAGTACTTC
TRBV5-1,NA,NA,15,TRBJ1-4,CASSREGASGGKLFF,TGCGCCAGCAGCCGGGAAGGGGCTTCGGGGGGAAAACTGTTTTTT
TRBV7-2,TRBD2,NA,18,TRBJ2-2,CASSSLTGTSGRGGELFF,TGTGCCAGCAGCTCTCTCACCGGGACTAGCGGGAGAGGTGGGGAGCTGTTTTTT
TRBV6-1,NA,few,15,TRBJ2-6,CASSGGLSGANVLTF,TGTGCCAGCAGTGGGGGACTTTCTGGGGCCAACGTCCTGACTTTC
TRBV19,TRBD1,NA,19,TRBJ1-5,CASSGRDRGTQQGNQPQHF,TGTGCCAGTAGTGGCCGGGACAGGGGGACCCAACAGGGCAATCAGCCCCAGCATTTT
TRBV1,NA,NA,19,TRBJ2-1,CTSSQSPSGRALKNNEQFF,TGCACCAGCAGCCAATCGCCTAGCGGGAGGGCCCTAAAAAACAATGAGCAGTTCTTC
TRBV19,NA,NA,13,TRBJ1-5,CASNFYSNQPQHF,TGTGCCAGTAACTTTTATAGCAATCAGCCCCAGCATTTT
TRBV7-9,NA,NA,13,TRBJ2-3,CATDGQLVDTQYF,TGTGCCACGGACGGACAGCTTGTAGATACGCAGTATTTT
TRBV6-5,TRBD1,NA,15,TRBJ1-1,CASRRQGSLGTEAFF,TGTGCCAGCAGAAGACAGGGATCACTGGGGACTGAAGCTTTCTTT
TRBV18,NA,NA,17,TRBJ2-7,CASSPPLLAVLIDEQYF,TGTGCCAGCTCACCGCCTCTATTAGCGGTGCTCATCGACGAGCAGTACTTC
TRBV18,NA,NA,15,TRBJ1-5,CASSPGGGGWQPQHF,TGTGCCAGCTCACCGGGCGGTGGGGGGTGGCAGCCCCAGCATTTT
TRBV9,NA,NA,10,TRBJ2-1,CASTPGEQFF,TGTGCCAGCACTCCGGGTGAGCAGTTCTTC
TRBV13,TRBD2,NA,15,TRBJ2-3,CASSLGLAGRDTQYF,TGTGCCAGCAGCTTGGGCCTAGCGGGACGAGATACGCAGTATTTT
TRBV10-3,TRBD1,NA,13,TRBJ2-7,CATEDRVGYEQYF,TGTGCCACCGAGGACAGGGTGGGCTACGAGCAGTACTTC
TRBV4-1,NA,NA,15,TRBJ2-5,CASSLRGLWWETQYF,TGCGCCAGCAGCCTCCGGGGTTTGTGGTGGGAGACCCAGTACTTC
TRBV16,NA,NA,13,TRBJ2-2,CASSPMRKGELFF,TGTGCCAGCAGCCCTATGAGGAAGGGGGAGCTGTTTTTT
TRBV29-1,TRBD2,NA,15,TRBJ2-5,CSVLESGRGVETQYF,TGCAGCGTTCTAGAGAGCGGGAGGGGGGTAGAGACCCAGTACTTC